Below, 18 T cell receptor beta chains from the same sample are listed, as sequenced in a study of cytomegalovirus exposure and HLA in healthy donors. The PCR employed 60 Vbeta primers together with 13 Jbeta primers. This table comes from immunoSEQ multiplex PCR, and its TCRdb copy is limited to in-frame clones, with some not included. The sample lists 95,000 to 100,000 clones, under 85% seen once, with under 2% in the top ten. The material sequenced was PBMCs. Receptor source: a woman aged 40 to 50 in good health and CMV-seronegative.

The chain links TRBV28 to TRBJ2-6, with D possibly matching TRBD2 (5 bases). Germline CDR1 MDHEN, CDR2 SYDVKM. V was clipped by 6 bases and J by 4 bases, with 19 bases between them. The length of the CDR3 is 17 residues. DNA for the CDR3: TGTGCCAGCAGCCGGATGGCGGGCGCGAGGGGGGCCAACGTCCTGACTTTC. Its protein product is CASSRMAGARGANVLTF.

This clone was detected once. This chain links TRBV7-2 with TRBJ2-2; tentatively, D is TRBD2 (6 bases). This CDR3 comprises 16 residues. CDR1 and CDR2 (germline): SGHTA, FQGNSA. V was pared by 0 bases and J by 3 bases, with 11 bases between. The CDR3 DNA sequence: TGTGCCAGCAGCTTAGCGCGACTAGACGACACCGGGGAGCTGTTTTTT. Amino acid sequence: CASSLARLDDTGELFF.

The V and J genes are TRBV7-8 and TRBJ2-5, with 9 bases that match TRBD1. V shed 4 bases and J 4 bases; nucleotides not matched to a gene: 16. CDR3 length: 18 residues. Germline V gene data show CDR1 as SGHVS and CDR2 as FQNEAQ. The CDR3 loop is CASSSGQGLFRVGETQYF. Written as DNA, the CDR3 is TGTGCCAGCAGCTCGGGACAGGGTTTGTTTCGCGTTGGAGAGACCCAGTACTTC.

The chain has TRBV28 and TRBJ2-3, with TRBD1 as a possible D gene (6 bases). Germline V lookup: CDR1 MDHEN, CDR2 SYDVKM. The CDR3 has 16 amino acids. Trimming took 8 bases from V and 4 from J, leaving 22 bases between them. CDR3 in amino acids: CASGGLAQGHSDTQYF. CDR3 sequence (DNA): TGTGCCAGCGGAGGTTTAGCACAGGGTCATTCAGATACGCAGTATTTT.

The chain couples TRBV11-3 to TRBJ2-3; 14 bases line up with TRBD2. The germline V gene has CDR1 SGHNT and CDR2 YENEEA. Trimming removed 5 bases from V and 4 bases from J; junction bases left unmatched: 11. The CDR3 covers 18 residues. Written as DNA, the CDR3 is TGTGCCAGCAGCCCTGGACTAGCGGGAGGCCCCCCCGCAGATACGCAGTATTTT. Translation: CASSPGLAGGPPADTQYF.

The chain couples TRBV4-3 to TRBJ2-3; 9 bases match TRBD2. V shed 0 bases and J 2 bases; nucleotides not matched to a gene: 12. The CDR3 extends over 19 amino acids. The germline gives CDR1 LGHNA, CDR2 YSLEER. The CDR3 nucleotides read TGCGCCAGCAGCCAAGATATCTTAGGGCTAGCGGGGCTCACAGATACGCAGTATTTT. It specifies CASSQDILGLAGLTDTQYF.

The CDR3 DNA reads as TGTGCCAGCAGTGAATTTAGGCGGAATTCACCCCTCCACTTT. Translated: CASSEFRRNSPLHF. V and J are TRBV6-5 and TRBJ1-6; D gene uncertain. Germline V gene data show CDR1 as MNHEY and CDR2 as SVGAGI. Trimming removed 5 bases from V and 7 bases from J, with 12 bases in between. The CDR3 is 14 amino acids.

This clone has only one observation. This chain joins TRBV5-4 and TRBJ2-5; the match to TRBD2 covers 8 bases. V trimming: 4 bases; J trimming: 7 bases; junction bases outside the gene matches: 6. Germline V gene lookup returns CDR1 SGHNT and CDR2 YYREEE (reference sequence). The CDR3 sequence is 13 residues long. CDR3 protein: CASSPGTSGTQYF. The CDR3 DNA is TGTGCCAGCAGCCCCGGGACTAGTGGGACCCAGTACTTC.

The rearrangement links TRBV2 to TRBJ2-2; 10 bases are shared with TRBD2. Germline assignment: CDR1 SNHLY and CDR2 FYNNEI. The J segment lost 2 bases and the V segment lost 2 bases, leaving 5 bases of the junction unmatched. This CDR3 comprises 17 residues. CDR3: CASSERTSGINTGELFF. The CDR3 DNA is TGTGCCAGCAGTGAACGGACTAGCGGAATTAACACCGGGGAGCTGTTTTTT.

This chain connects TRBV7-9 to TRBJ2-5; perhaps TRBD2 as D (6 bases). The CDR3 spans 10 residues. With 8 bases removed from V and 5 bases from J, the gap between germline ends came to 6 bases. CDR1 and CDR2 from the germline V gene are SEHNR and FQNEAQ (reference sequence). The CDR3 sequence is CASGGETQYF. DNA of the CDR3: TGTGCCAGCGGGGGGGAGACCCAGTACTTC.

This chain joins TRBV6-5 and TRBJ2-7; 10 positions agree with TRBD1. Germline trimming cut 6 bases from V and 5 bases from J; bases unmatched to any gene: 4. CDR1 is MNHEY, CDR2 SVGAGI, per germline. The CDR3 runs to 13 residues. The CDR3 bases are TGTGCCAGCAGCAGACAGGGGGCGGACGAGCAGTACTTC. Translation: CASSRQGADEQYF.

This clone has a handful of counts. V is TRBV4-1 and J is TRBJ2-5, with TRBD2 matching over 9 bases. The CDR3 sequence is 16 residues long. V lost 1 base, J lost 5 bases, and 8 bases stayed unmatched. Germline V gives CDR1 MGHRA, CDR2 YSYEKL. The CDR3 coding sequence is TGCGCCAGCAGCCAAGGGGTAGCGGGAGATTTTGAGACCCAGTACTTC. This translates into CASSQGVAGDFETQYF.

The V call is TRBV30, the J call TRBJ1-2, with D unresolved. Germline CDR1 is GTSNPN and CDR2 is SVGIG (reference sequence). V lost 3 bases to trimming and J lost 4 bases, with 3 bases between them. The CDR3 contains 10 residues. The CDR3 region is CAWSGYGYTF. CDR3 coding DNA: TGTGCCTGGAGCGGCTATGGCTACACCTTC.

The chain has TRBV28 and TRBJ2-7; TRBD2 matches at 10 bases. The CDR3 covers 14 residues. Trimming took 3 bases from V and 7 from J; bases not matched to a gene: 6. From germline, CDR1 is MDHEN and CDR2 SYDVKM. As DNA, the CDR3 is TGTGCCAGCAGTTTCCCTAGCGGGAGATGGGAGCAGTACTTC. This translates into CASSFPSGRWEQYF.

This clone was observed a few times. The J gene is TRBJ1-1, the V gene TRBV28, with TRBD1 matching over 8 bases. CDR3 length: 15 amino acids. From germline, CDR1 is MDHEN and CDR2 SYDVKM. V gave up 5 bases and J gave up 2 bases; unmatched junction bases: 7. CDR3 in amino acids: CASSPPTGANTEAFF. The DNA for the CDR3 is TGTGCCAGCAGTCCCCCGACAGGGGCCAACACTGAAGCTTTCTTT.

This chain uses TRBV19 with TRBJ1-4, with TRBD1 identical over 8 bases. Per the germline V gene, CDR1 is LNHDA and CDR2 is SQIVND (reference sequence). The CDR3 loop spans 13 amino acids. J gave up 6 bases and V 11 bases, and 8 bases lay outside the gene matches. The CDR3 is CAASTGEYEKLFF. The CDR3 DNA reads TGTGCCGCTTCGACAGGGGAGTATGAAAAACTGTTTTTT.

This clone came up once. The rearrangement links TRBV28 to TRBJ2-2; 7 nucleotides match TRBD1. Germline CDR1 MDHEN, CDR2 SYDVKM. Trimming at V came to 4 bases and at J to 0 bases, leaving 14 bases not matched to a gene. This CDR3 is 19 amino acids long. The DNA of the CDR3 is TGTGCCAGCAGTTCGCTTGACAGGGCCTACTTAGCGAACACCGGGGAGCTGTTTTTT. This gives the protein CASSSLDRAYLANTGELFF.

The chain links TRBV10-3 to TRBJ2-7; D is perhaps TRBD1 (6 bases). The CDR3 is 15 amino acids. Germline assignment: CDR1 ENHRY and CDR2 SYGVKD. Trimming left V 0 bases short and J 2 bases short, with 11 bases between. As DNA, the CDR3 is TGTGCCATCAGTGAGTCGACTCGGACAGCCTACGAGCAGTACTTC. Translating it yields CAISESTRTAYEQYF.